These 5 T cell receptor beta chains were all obtained from the same sample, sequenced in a study of blood T cell repertoires in COVID-19. The repertoire was sequenced with immunoSEQ multiplex PCR; TCRdb's copy has only in-frame clones and lacks some. This sample carries about 150,000 clones, around 90% of them seen once, and the ten largest clones take less than 4.5%. The sample consisted of peripheral blood. Source of these receptors: a woman aged 60-70 years with active or convalescent COVID-19.

V gene TRBV14 combines with J gene TRBJ1-4; the match to TRBD1 covers 8 bases. The trim removed 4 bases at V and 6 bases at J, leaving 4 bases unmatched. The CDR3 covers 14 residues. The germline V gene has CDR1 SGHDN and CDR2 FVKESK. The DNA for the CDR3 is TGTGCCAGCAGCCGTAACAGGGGGGATGAAAAACTGTTTTTT. It is translated as CASSRNRGDEKLFF.

The rearrangement links TRBV7-9 to TRBJ2-7; 8 nucleotides align to TRBD1. This CDR3 is built from 16 residues. J was trimmed by 0 bases and V by 5 bases; bases with no gene match: 9. Germline CDR1 SEHNR, CDR2 FQNEAQ (reference sequence). The CDR3 sequence is CASSGSGTGFSYEQYF. The CDR3 bases are TGTGCCAGCAGCGGATCCGGGACAGGCTTCTCCTACGAGCAGTACTTC.

The chain couples TRBV19 to TRBJ1-6; 8 bases map to TRBD1. There are 15 residues in the CDR3. Trimming cost V 6 bases and J 14 bases; bases outside gene matches: 15. The germline gives CDR1 LNHDA, CDR2 SQIVND (reference sequence). The DNA of the CDR3 is TGTGCCAGTAGGGATCTTGGACAGGGAGAGGCTGCCCTCCACTTT. Translated, it gives CASRDLGQGEAALHF.

V and J are TRBV7-2 and TRBJ2-3, with 9 bases aligning to TRBD2. CDR3 size: 16 residues. Germline V gene data show CDR1 as SGHTA and CDR2 as FQGNSA. Germline trimming cut 5 bases from V and 2 bases from J; bases unmatched to any gene: 8. The DNA of the CDR3 is TGTGCCAGCAGCCTCAACGCGGGGGGGCTCACAGATACGCAGTATTTT. Translating it yields CASSLNAGGLTDTQYF.

V usage is TRBV28 and J usage is TRBJ1-5; D call uncertain. The V end was cut by 5 bases, the J end by 0 bases, with 17 bases between. CDR1 and CDR2 (germline): MDHEN, SYDVKM. The CDR3 totals 17 residues. The DNA for the CDR3 is TGTGCCAGCAGTCTGCGACGGGAACTTTATAGCAATCAGCCCCAGCATTTT. Protein sequence: CASSLRRELYSNQPQHF. Full variable domain (outside the CDR3, taken from reference TRBV28 and TRBJ1-5): DVKVTQSSRYLVKRTGEKVFLECVQDMDHENMFWYRQDPGLGLRLIYFSYDVKMKEKGDIPEGYSVSREKKERFSLILESASTNQTSMYLCASSLRRELYSNQPQHFGDGTRLSIL.